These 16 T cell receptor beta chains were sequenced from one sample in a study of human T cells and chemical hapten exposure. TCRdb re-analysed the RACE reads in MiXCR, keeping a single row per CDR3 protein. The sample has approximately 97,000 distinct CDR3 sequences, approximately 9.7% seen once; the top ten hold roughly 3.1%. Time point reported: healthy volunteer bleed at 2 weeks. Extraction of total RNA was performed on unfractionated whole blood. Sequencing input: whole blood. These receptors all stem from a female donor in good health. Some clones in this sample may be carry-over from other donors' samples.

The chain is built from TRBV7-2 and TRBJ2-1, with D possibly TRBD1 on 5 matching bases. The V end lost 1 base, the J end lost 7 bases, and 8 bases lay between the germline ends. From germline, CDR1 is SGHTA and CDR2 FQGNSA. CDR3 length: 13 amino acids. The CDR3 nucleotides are TGTGCCAGCAGCTTAGTACAGGAGAATGAGCAGTTCTTC. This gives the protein CASSLVQENEQFF. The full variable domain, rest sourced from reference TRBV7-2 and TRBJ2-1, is GAGVSQSPSNKVTEKGKDVELRCDPISGHTALYWYRQSLGQGLEFLIYFQGNSAPDKSGLPSDRFSAERTGGSVSTLTIQRTQQEDSAVYLCASSLVQENEQFFGPGTRLTVL.

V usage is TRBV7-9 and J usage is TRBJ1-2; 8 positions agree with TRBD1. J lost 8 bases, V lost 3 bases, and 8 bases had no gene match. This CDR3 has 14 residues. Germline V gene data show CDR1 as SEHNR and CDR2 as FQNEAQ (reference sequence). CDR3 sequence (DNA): TGTGCCAGCAGCTTGGCAGACAGGGGACCCGGCTACACCTTC. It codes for CASSLADRGPGYTF.

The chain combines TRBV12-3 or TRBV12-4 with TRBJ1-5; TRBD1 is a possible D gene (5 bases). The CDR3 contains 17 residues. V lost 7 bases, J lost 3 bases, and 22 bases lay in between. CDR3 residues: CASTLTLGGGNNQPQHF. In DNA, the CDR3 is TGTGCCAGCACCCTCACACTCGGTGGGGGGAACAATCAGCCCCAGCATTTT.

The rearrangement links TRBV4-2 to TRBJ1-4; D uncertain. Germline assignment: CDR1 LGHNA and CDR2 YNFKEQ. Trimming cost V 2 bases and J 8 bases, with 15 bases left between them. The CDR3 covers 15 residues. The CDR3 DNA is TGTGCCAGCAGCCAACAATCGAAACAAGGGGAAAAACTGTTTTTT. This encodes CASSQQSKQGEKLFF.

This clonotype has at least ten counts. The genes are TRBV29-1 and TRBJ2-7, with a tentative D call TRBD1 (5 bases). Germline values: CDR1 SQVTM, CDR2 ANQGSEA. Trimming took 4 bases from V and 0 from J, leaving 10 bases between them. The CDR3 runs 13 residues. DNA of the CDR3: TGCAGCGTTGTGGTGGGGCTCTCCTACGAGCAGTACTTC. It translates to CSVVVGLSYEQYF.

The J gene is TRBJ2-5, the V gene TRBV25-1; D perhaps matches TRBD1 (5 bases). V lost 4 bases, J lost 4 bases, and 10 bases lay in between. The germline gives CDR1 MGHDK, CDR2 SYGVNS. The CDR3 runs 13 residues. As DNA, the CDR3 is TGTGCCAGCAGTGGGGAACAGGCAGAGACCCAGTACTTC. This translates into CASSGEQAETQYF.

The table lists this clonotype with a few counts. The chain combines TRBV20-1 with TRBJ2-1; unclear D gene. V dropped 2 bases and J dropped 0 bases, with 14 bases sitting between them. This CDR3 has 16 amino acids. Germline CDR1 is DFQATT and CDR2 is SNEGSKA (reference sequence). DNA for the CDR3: TGCAGTGCTAGACCATACCCGGTATTCTCCTACAATGAGCAGTTCTTC. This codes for CSARPYPVFSYNEQFF.

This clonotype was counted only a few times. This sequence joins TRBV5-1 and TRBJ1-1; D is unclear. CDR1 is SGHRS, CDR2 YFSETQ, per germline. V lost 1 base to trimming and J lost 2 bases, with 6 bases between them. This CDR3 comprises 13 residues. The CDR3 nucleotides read TGCGCCAGCAGCTTGTATGAAAACACTGAAGCTTTCTTT. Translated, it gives CASSLYENTEAFF.

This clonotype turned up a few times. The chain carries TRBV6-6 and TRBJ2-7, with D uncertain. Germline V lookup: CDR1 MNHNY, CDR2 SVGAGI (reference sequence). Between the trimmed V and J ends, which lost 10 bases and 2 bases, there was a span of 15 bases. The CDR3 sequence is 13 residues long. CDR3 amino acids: CATCPYGTYEQYF. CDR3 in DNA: TGTGCCACCTGCCCCTATGGCACCTACGAGCAGTACTTC.

The CDR3 spells CASRYRGNNSPLHF. The CDR3 nucleotides are TGTGCCAGCAGATACAGGGGGAATAATTCACCCCTCCACTTT. The gene calls are TRBV28 and TRBJ1-6, with 8 bases matching TRBD1. V dropped 6 bases and J dropped 5; count of bases not matched to a gene: 3. Germline CDR1 reads MDHEN; CDR2 reads SYDVKM. The CDR3 extends over 14 amino acids.

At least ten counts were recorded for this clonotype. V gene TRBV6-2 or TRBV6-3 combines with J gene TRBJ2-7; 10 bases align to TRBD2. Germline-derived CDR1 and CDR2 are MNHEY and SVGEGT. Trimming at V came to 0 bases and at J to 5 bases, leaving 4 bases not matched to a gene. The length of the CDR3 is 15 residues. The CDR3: CASSYSEREGHEQYF. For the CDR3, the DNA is TGTGCCAGCAGTTACTCGGAGCGGGAGGGGCACGAGCAGTACTTC.

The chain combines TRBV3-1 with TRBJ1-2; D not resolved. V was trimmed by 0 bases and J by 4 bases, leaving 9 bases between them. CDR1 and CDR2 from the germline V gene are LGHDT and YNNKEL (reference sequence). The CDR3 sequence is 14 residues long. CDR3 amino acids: CASSQEQPAYGYTF. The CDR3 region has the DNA TGTGCCAGCAGCCAAGAGCAACCGGCCTATGGCTACACCTTC.

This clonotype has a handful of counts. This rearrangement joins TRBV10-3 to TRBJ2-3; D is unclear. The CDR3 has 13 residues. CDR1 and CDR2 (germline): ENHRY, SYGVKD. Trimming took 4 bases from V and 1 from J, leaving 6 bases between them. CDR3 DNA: TGTGCCATCAGTGCCAGACGCACAGATACGCAGTATTTT. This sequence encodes CAISARRTDTQYF.

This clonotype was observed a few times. CDR3 sequence (DNA): TGCGCCAGCAGCCAAGACACAGCGAACACAGATACGCAGTATTTT. It yields the protein CASSQDTANTDTQYF. The J gene is TRBJ2-3, the V gene TRBV4-1; D is unclear. V was trimmed by 0 bases and J by 2 bases, leaving 9 bases between them. This CDR3 has 15 amino acids. CDR1 is MGHRA and CDR2 is YSYEKL in the germline V gene.

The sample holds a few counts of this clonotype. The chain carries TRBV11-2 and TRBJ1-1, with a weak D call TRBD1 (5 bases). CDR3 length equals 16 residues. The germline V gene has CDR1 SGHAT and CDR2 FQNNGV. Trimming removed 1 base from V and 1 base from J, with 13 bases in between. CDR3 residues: CASSLGRLTGNTEAFF. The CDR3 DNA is TGTGCCAGCAGCTTAGGTAGGCTTACAGGGAACACTGAAGCTTTCTTT.

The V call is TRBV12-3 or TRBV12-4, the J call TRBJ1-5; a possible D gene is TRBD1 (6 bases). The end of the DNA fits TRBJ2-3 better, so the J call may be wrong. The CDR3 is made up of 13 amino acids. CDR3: CASSSGVVQPQYF. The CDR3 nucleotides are TGTGCCAGCAGTTCAGGGGTCGTCCAGCCCCAGTATTTT.